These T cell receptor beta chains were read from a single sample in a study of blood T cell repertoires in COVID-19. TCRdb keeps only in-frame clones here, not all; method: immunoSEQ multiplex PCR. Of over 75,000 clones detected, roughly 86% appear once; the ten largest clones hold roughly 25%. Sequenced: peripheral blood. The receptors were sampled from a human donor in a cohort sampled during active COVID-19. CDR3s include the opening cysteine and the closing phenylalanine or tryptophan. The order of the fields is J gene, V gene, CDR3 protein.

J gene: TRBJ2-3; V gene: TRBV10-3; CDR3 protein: CAIKPGQGEYTQYF
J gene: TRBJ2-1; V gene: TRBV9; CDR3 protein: CASSAGQGGYNEQFF
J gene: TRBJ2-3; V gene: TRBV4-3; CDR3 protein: CASSQEAGGSDTQYF
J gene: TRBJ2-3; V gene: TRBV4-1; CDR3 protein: CASSQEGKSTDTQYF
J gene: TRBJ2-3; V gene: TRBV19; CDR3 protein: CASSLIAGGNTDTQYF
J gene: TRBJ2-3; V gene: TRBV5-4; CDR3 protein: CASSASGDSTDTQYF
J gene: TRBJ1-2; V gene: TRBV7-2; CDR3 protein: CASSASRESRYGYTF
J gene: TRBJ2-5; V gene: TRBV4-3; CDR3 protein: CASSQEGTSLETQYF
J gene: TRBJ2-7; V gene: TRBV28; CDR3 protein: CASSLPGNKQYF
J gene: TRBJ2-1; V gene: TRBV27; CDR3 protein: CASRRSGGSDEQFF
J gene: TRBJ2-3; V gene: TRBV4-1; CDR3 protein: CASSQDQGQGADTQYF
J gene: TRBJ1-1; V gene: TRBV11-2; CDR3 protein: CASSLEGKGAEAFF
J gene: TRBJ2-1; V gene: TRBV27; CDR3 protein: CASSLSEGQGDNEQFF
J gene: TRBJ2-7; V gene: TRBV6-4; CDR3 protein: CASSDPGTGPSSYEQYF
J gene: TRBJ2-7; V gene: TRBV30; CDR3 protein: CAWSVNYEQYF
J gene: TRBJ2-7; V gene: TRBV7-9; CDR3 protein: CASSSTGTGVEQYF
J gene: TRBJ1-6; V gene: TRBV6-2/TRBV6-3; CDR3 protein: CASSYDGANSPLHF
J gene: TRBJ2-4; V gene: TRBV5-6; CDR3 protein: CASSSYGGFKNIQYF
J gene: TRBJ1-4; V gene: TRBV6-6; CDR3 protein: CASSYRGKDEKLFF
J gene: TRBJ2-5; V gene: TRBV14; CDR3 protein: CASSVQTGSGETQYF
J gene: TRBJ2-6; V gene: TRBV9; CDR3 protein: CASSAVYGSGANVLTF
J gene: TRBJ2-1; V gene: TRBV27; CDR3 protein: CASSLWAGGYNEQFF
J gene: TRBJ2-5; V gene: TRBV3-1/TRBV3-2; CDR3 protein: CASSLKVQAGAETQYF
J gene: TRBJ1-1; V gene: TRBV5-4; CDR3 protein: CASSSKMVGTGGEAFF
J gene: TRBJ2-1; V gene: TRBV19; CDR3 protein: CASIQSGRGYNEQFF
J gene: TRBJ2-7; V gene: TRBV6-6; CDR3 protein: CASSYSTGGPNGEQYF
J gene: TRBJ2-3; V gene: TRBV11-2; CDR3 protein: CASSLSGGAGDTQYF
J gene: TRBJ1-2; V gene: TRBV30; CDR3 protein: CAWGRPPGSTYGYTF
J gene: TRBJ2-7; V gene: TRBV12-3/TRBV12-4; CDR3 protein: CASSTQASEQYF
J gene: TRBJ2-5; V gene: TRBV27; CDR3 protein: CASRSGLAGWETQYF
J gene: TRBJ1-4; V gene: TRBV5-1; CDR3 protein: CASSKGGGDEEKLFF